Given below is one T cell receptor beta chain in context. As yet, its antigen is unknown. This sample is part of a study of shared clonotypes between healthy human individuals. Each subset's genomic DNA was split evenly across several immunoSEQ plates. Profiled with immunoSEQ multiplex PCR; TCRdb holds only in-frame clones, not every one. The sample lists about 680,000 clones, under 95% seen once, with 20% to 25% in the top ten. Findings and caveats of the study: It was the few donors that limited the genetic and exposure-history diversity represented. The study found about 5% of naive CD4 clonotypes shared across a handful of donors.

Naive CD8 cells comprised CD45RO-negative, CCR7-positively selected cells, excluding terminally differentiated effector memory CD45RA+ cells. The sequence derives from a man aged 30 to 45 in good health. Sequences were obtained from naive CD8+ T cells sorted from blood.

CDR3 in DNA: TGTGCCAGCAGCTTACCACTCTACTACGAGCAGTACTTC. Amino acid sequence: CASSLPLYYEQYF. The chain uses TRBV11-3 and TRBJ2-7; D gene uncertain. Germline V gene sequence: CDR1 SGHNT, CDR2 YENEEA. This CDR3 contains 13 residues. V gave up 2 bases and J gave up 3 bases, with 8 bases separating them. Full variable domain (remainder filled in from reference TRBV11-3 and TRBJ2-7): EAGVVQSPRYKIIEKKQPVAFWCNPISGHNTLYWYLQNLGQGPELLIRYENEEAVDDSQLPKDRFSAERLKGVDSTLKIQPAELGDSAVYLCASSLPLYYEQYFGPGTRLTVT.